This T cell receptor (beta chain) was profiled in a study of blood T cell repertoires in COVID-19. The protocol was immunoSEQ multiplex PCR, while the TCRdb copy is restricted to in-frame clones and leaves out a portion. The sample yields 190,000 or so clones, about 87% seen once. Trimming pared 1 base from V and 6 bases from J, leaving 18 bases between. Germline CDR1 and CDR2: SEHNR and FQNEAQ (reference sequence). The CDR3 runs to 17 residues. This TCR was sampled from a woman in her late teens or twenties who had recovered from COVID-19. Sample: peripheral blood. This rearrangement joins TRBV7-9 to TRBJ1-4; D may be TRBD1 (5 bases). CDR3 nucleotide sequence: TGTGCCAGCAGCTTAGGTGTCGGGTTCGGGGGGTATGAAAAACTGTTTTTT. Residues: CASSLGVGFGGYEKLFF.